The entry that follows covers one T cell receptor (beta chain) sequence. Its antigen is currently unknown. In germline, CDR1 is SEHNR, CDR2 FQNEAQ (reference sequence). This CDR3 comprises 14 residues. V was shortened by 5 bases and J by 7 bases, with 17 bases between the two germline ends. These data originate in a study of OX40 agonist ivuxolimab in advanced cancers. Study summary: At approximately 80% male, the cohort had a mean age of 60 years, ranging from 23 to 79.

Method: immunoSEQ multiplex PCR; TCRdb's copy keeps in-frame clones and lacks some. In the table there are tens of thousands of clones, around 77% of which are singletons. Whole-study findings and limits: In general, CD8+ T cells held more expanded clones than CD4+ did, on average. The antigen specificity of the peripheral T cells (those that were expanded) was not determined.

Here the sequenced sample was CD4+ or CD8+ T cells sorted from blood, taken in a trial of the OX40 agonist ivuxolimab. V usage is TRBV7-9 and J usage is TRBJ2-5; D is unclear. This sequence was found in an adult with an advanced solid tumor such as melanoma, head and neck, liver or kidney cancer. The CDR3 DNA is TGTGCCAGCAGCCCTGACACGGGTCGTTGGACCCAGTACTTC. Translating gives CASSPDTGRWTQYF. Combining the CDR3 with reference TRBV7-9 and TRBJ2-5 gives the whole variable domain DTGVSQNPRHKITKRGQNVTFRCDPISEHNRLYWYRQTLGQGPEFLTYFQNEAQLEKSRLLSDRFSAERPKGSFSTLEIQRTEQGDSAMYLCASSPDTGRWTQYFGPGTRLLVL.